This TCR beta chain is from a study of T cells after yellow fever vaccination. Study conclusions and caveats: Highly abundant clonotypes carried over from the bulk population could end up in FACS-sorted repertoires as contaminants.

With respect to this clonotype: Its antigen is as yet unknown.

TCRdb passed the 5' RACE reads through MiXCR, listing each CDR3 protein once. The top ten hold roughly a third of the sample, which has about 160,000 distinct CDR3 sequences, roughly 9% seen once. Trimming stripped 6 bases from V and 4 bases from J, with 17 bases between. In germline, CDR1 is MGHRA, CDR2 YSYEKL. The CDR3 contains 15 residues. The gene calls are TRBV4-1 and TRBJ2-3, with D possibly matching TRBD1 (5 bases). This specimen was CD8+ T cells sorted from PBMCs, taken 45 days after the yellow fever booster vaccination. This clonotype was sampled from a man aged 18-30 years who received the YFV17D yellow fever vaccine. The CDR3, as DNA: TGCGCCAGCAGTCACTTCAGGGTCGAGTCAGATACGCAGTATTTT. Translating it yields CASSHFRVESDTQYF.